The rows below give T cell receptor beta chains drawn from one sample of a study of CD8+CD57+ T cells in acquired aplastic anemia. TCRdb used MiXCR to reprocess the reads, holding one entry per CDR3 protein. The top ten hold roughly 34% of the sample, which has about 110,000 distinct CDR3 sequences, roughly 50% seen once. Sequencing input: sorted CD4+, CD8+, or CD8+CD57+ T cells (not recorded which) from PBMCs. All receptors come from a human donor in good health, serving as a control. CDR3s include the opening cysteine and the closing phenylalanine or tryptophan. A D gene is named only where the DNA matches it firmly. Clone size is shown for a subset of rows, as once, few, many or a class of expanded clone.

v_call	clone_size	d_call	j_call	cdr3_aa	cdr3_nt
TRBV29-1	few	TRBD1	TRBJ2-7	CSVAGTGTYEQYF	TGCAGCGTTGCGGGGACAGGGACCTACGAGCAGTACTTC
TRBV25-1	.	.	TRBJ1-6	CASSGGGHSPLHF	TGTGCCAGCAGTGGGGGGGGCCATTCACCCCTCCACTTT
TRBV7-6	many	.	TRBJ2-7	CASSLARDNSYEQYF	TGTGCCAGCAGCTTAGCCCGGGACAACTCCTACGAGCAGTACTTC
TRBV19	many	TRBD1	TRBJ1-1	CASSLTGESFTEAFF	TGTGCCAGTAGTCTCACAGGGGAGAGCTTCACTGAAGCTTTCTTT
TRBV7-9	.	TRBD1	TRBJ1-1	CASSLSTGITEAFF	TGTGCCAGCAGCTTATCGACAGGGATCACTGAAGCTTTCTTT
TRBV5-1	once	.	TRBJ1-2	CASSLGGTDYGYTF	TGCGCCAGCAGCTTGGGGGGGACGGACTATGGCTACACCTTC
TRBV10-3	.	.	TRBJ2-1	CAISFTGNNEQFF	TGTGCCATCAGTTTCACCGGGAACAATGAGCAGTTCTTC
TRBV11-2	.	.	TRBJ1-2	CASSLEGRGYGYTF	TGTGCCAGCAGCTTAGAGGGACGCGGCTATGGCTACACCTTC
TRBV6-1	many	.	TRBJ1-1	CASSVTGNEAFF	TGTGCCAGCAGTGTCACAGGGAATGAAGCTTTCTTT
TRBV29-1	.	TRBD2	TRBJ2-3	CSVEPSGRPDTQYF	TGCAGCGTTGAGCCTAGCGGGAGGCCAGATACGCAGTATTTT
TRBV9	.	.	TRBJ1-2	CASSVANSAYGYTF	TGTGCCAGCAGCGTAGCAAACAGTGCTTATGGCTACACCTTC